This T cell receptor (beta chain) was observed in a study of cytomegalovirus exposure and HLA in healthy donors (dated by TCRdb to about 2017). Some background on the complete study: An earlier analysis of approximately 550 of the donors reported more than 250 Gb of sequence data and 100 million to 140 million unique TCR beta sequences from 150 million to 200 million T cells. An early release that covered some 640 HLA-typed donors contained around 330 gigabases of sequencing data and 75 million to 100 million unique TCR sequences. Of the roughly 390 genotyped donors, over 70% fell in the genetic ancestry cluster associated with self-reported Caucasian donors. The study was designed to test whether signatures of past pathogen exposure could be identified by cataloging public T cell receptors. The T cell repertoires of 666 subjects were profiled by immunosequencing and related to cytomegalovirus serostatus. Besides the first cohort of roughly 660 subjects, a separate validation cohort made up of 90 to 150 different subjects was used. The study combined high-throughput TCR immunosequencing, statistical association of individual TCRs with disease status, and machine learning to predict cytomegalovirus infection status. A later analysis re-analyzed previously published TCR beta repertoires from 600 to 850 donors and added high-resolution HLA genotyping to study TCR occurrence patterns. The later analysis used no new phenotypic data to find candidate immune exposures, relying instead on TCR beta sequences and their occurrence across donors. An earlier analysis of 587 of the donors used high-throughput TCR beta sequencing to judge whether each TCR beta V gene segment behaved as functional or pseudogenic. Donor age, sex, ethnicity and CMV serostatus were compiled together with the repertoire data. Genome-wide SNP genotypes for about three fifths of the roughly 670 donors were used in a later genetic analysis, which treated that subset as a discovery cohort. Every discovery cohort repertoire had been produced on one sequencing platform. Both class I and class II loci were covered by HLA typing, at four-digit resolution. The number of typed donors differed by locus: about 629-630 for A, B, C, DRB1 and DQB1; some 500 for DQA1; over 600 for DPA1; and around 450 for DPB1. About five DR-DQ haplotypes were treated as single units for association and clustering because of strong linkage in the cohort. Across approximately 400 genotyped donors of the cohort, an average of approximately 200,000 unique TCR beta nucleotide sequences per donor were sequenced, and roughly 20% of those sequences were non-productive.

On this clone itself: Its binding antigen is unknown. Nothing much larger sits one base from this clone, and base qualities are not available.

Reading the germline V gene gives CDR1 SNHLY and CDR2 FYNNEI. The germline ends are 13 bases apart after V is trimmed by 7 bases and J by 1 base. The CDR3 numbers 14 residues from cysteine through phenylalanine. Only CDR3 DNA remains: 42 bases, in frame from the first base. The cohort was made up of 666 healthy bone marrow donors. All cohort members were sampled while nominally healthy, although unrecorded immune exposures were likely present. The donor tested CMV seropositive, placing the donor among the 289 seropositive members of the cohort. Each donor provided a peripheral blood sample, and peripheral blood mononuclear cells were used for TCR beta sequencing. The Qiagen DNeasy Blood Extraction Kit was used to extract genomic DNA from the blood cell samples. Here is what the overall study found, with its caveats: In a later analysis, several top co-occurrence clusters were reported to appear linked to parvovirus B19, influenza, CMV and Epstein-Barr virus. Correlated functional status among segregating V segments might reflect linkage disequilibrium, but an unknown experimental factor could not be ruled out. Sequencing depth was assumed to be roughly uniform across donors in the presence/absence analyses, though that assumption may not hold. Compared with equally common non-associated chains, HLA-associated TCR beta chains in a later analysis were more clonally expanded and had lower generation probabilities. A further reported finding was that TCR beta sequences accurately predicted the HLA-A and HLA-B alleles for most subjects in the first cohort. A later analysis found that TCR association rates varied across HLA loci, with DRB1 alleles showing the most associated TCRs and HLA-C alleles the fewest. Because HLA typing was unavailable for some donors at each locus, only the typed subset was used in association tests. In the study, 164 TCR beta chains were listed as associated with cytomegalovirus. In an earlier analysis of more than 450 of the donors, most TCR beta V segments were observed in productive rearrangements about 87% or about 30% of the time, broadly matching IMGT annotations. Three of the identified cytomegalovirus-associated TCR beta chains were confirmed in vitro to be specific for cytomegalovirus antigens. A cluster of highly shared sequence variants was judged likely to represent a technical artifact of the sequencing pipeline. According to a later genetic analysis, donors in an Asian-associated ancestry cluster had fewer N-insertions in productive TCRs than the approximately 710-donor mean. Most TCR sequences were seen in very few donors, while some public TCRs were found in many individuals. Some IMGT-functional V segments, including TRBV6-2 and TRBV6-3, could not be told apart with the 87-base-pair reads, so those segments were excluded. A later analysis found that most CMV-associated TCR beta chains appeared HLA-restricted, with HLA associations seemingly driven largely by CMV exposure. The cohort was sequenced for TCR beta chains only, and without alpha or paired-chain data the features that could be detected were limited. The earlier analysis of fewer than 750 of the donors excluded seventeen rarely observed V segments, including chromosome 9 orphons, because counts were too low. An association between a missense DCLRE1C variant and V-gene and J-gene trimming of TCR beta chains was found in a later genetic analysis and replicated in an independent cohort. Strong co-occurrence of HLA alleles, especially DR and DQ, made assigning TCR associations to individual alleles difficult. CMV serostatus was the only immune exposure information available for the cohort. The classifier was reported to diagnose cytomegalovirus status with high specificity and sensitivity in both the original and validation cohorts. Specific HLA alleles were associated with 16,951 TCR beta sequences at a false discovery rate of 0.05 in a later analysis. The authors suggested that the approach could potentially be generalized to other disease states and immunological phenotypes.

The receptor library was made with the immunoSEQ multiplex PCR assay. For the multiplex PCR, a mixture combining 60 forward primers for TCR Vbeta segments and 13 reverse primers for TCR Jbeta segments was used. The CDR3 region of rearranged TCR beta genes was amplified from genomic DNA with a multiplex PCR assay. On the Illumina HiSeq System, the amplified TCR beta libraries were sequenced as 87-base-pair reads. The original methods were these. A later analysis counted about 82 million unique TCR beta chains across the 700 or so repertoires, and some 11 million of these chains were shared by at least two donors. A nearest-neighbor algorithm error-corrected the raw reads and collapsed the reads into unique sequences, merging closely related sequences to remove PCR and sequencing errors. V, D and J gene segments were assigned by aligning CDR3 sequences to IMGT reference sequences. For a sequence to be retained, a match of at least six nucleotides was required to both a V gene segment and a J gene segment. Rearrangements were called productive when the CDR3 lacked stop codons and stayed in frame with V and J; all others were non-productive. CDR3 was defined by IMGT convention, running from the second conserved V-encoded cysteine to the conserved J-encoded phenylalanine. In an earlier analysis of approximately 500 of the donors, sequences lacking an unambiguous match to a single V gene segment were excluded. In an earlier analysis of approximately 590 of the donors, V segments were called functional above 56.7% productive rearrangements and were called segregating when the between-donor standard deviation exceeded 5%. To diagnose cytomegalovirus status from the catalog of TCR beta chain sequences, a statistical classification framework was built. V and J gene assignment, in a later analysis, came from comparing TCR nucleotide sequences with IMGT/GENE-DB human TR gene sequences. Using the TCRdist pipeline, a later analysis assigned CDR3 sequences along with most-parsimonious VDJ recombination scenarios. In a later analysis, every TCR beta chain was defined by the combination of its CDR3 amino acid sequence and its V-gene family, and reads without a unique V-gene family were dropped. As a way to deal with suspected cross-contamination and a sequencing artifact, a later analysis dropped more than 500 nucleotide sequences that were highly shared and had low generation probability. A later analysis calculated a clonal expansion index for each public chain from normalized within-repertoire ranks of inferred template counts. Generation probabilities in a later analysis came from a VDJ recombination model fitted to out-of-frame rearrangements, and those results were checked against IGoR. Hypergeometric tests were used in a later analysis to score TCR-TCR, TCR-HLA and TCR-CMV co-occurrence, with a repertoire-size bias correction applied to the TCR pairs. False discovery rates were estimated in a later analysis by permuting HLA or CMV assignments 20 times. In a later analysis, co-occurring TCRs were grouped using DBSCAN, and TCRdist sequence similarity was added for clustering within HLA-allele-positive subsets. For co-occurrence clustering, repertoires with fewer than 30,000 or more than 120,000 public chains were excluded, along with roughly 5 repertoires with anomalous nucleotide sharing. TCRdb re-hosts the immuneACCESS table, in-frame sequences only. Its copies lack some clones; in the studies checked, an unresolved V gene accounts for under half of them, and the cause for the rest is not known. V, J and clone size are those of that table, while D and trimming were read from the DNA. This sample gives 110,000 or so clones in total; around 76% of them show up just once. The ten most abundant clones make up about 7.5% of the sample.

The sequence joins TRBV2 to TRBJ1-2; the best D guess is TRBD1, with 5 bases matching. The sequence derives from a man between 40 and 49 years old in good health and CMV-seropositive. The sample consisted of PBMCs. DNA sequence: TGTGCCAGCATTGAGGGGCCCTTTAACTATGGCTACACCTTC. Its protein is CASIEGPFNYGYTF. With the rest looked up from the reference TRBV2 and TRBJ1-2 genes rather than sequenced, the full variable domain is EPEVTQTPSHQVTQMGQEVILRCVPISNHLYFYWYRQILGQKVEFLVSFYNNEISEKSEIFDDQFSVERPDGSNFTLKIRSTKLEDSAMYFCASIEGPFNYGYTFGSGTRLTVV.